This T cell receptor beta chain was sequenced during a study of cytomegalovirus exposure and HLA in healthy donors. Study conclusions and caveats: Reports described diagnosis of cytomegalovirus status by the classifier as highly specific and sensitive. An assumption of roughly uniform sequencing depth across donors underlay the presence/absence analyses.

CMV serostatus data were not documented for this donor. PCR was performed using 60 Vbeta and 13 Jbeta primers. TCRdb's table, derived via immunoSEQ multiplex PCR, lists solely in-frame clones and lacks some. The repertoire holds roughly 71,000 clones, with 74% as singletons. The J segment lost 0 bases and the V segment lost 4 bases, leaving 13 bases of the junction unmatched. The CDR3 is 19 residues long. Germline V gene data show CDR1 as SGHNT and CDR2 as YYREEE (reference sequence). Comments on this clone: What it binds is unknown.

V is TRBV5-4 and J is TRBJ2-1; 10 bases match TRBD2. This receptor was identified in a human donor in good health. Sequenced material: PBMCs. The chain's CDR3 is CASSLPGPRTSGSYNEQFF. The DNA for the CDR3 is TGTGCCAGCAGCCTCCCGGGGCCTCGGACTAGCGGCTCCTACAATGAGCAGTTCTTC.